The T cell receptor beta chain described here comes from a study of identical twins listed by TCRdb under 2016. Regarding the complete study: To test whether fetal clonotypes persist, the study used deep sequencing on TCR alpha and beta repertoires from monozygotic twins, unrelated adults of various ages, and cord blood. Replicate twin experiments were performed at different times using different library preparation protocols to rule out contamination. Summary of the overall study and its limitations: The excess sharing between twins in beta out-of-frame sequences was weaker because fewer shared sequences reduced the signal-to-noise ratio. In monozygotic twins, out-of-frame TCR alpha sharing was systematically underestimated by recombination models, although the models agreed with sharing between unrelated individuals. Compared with coincidental sharing between unrelated individuals, out-of-frame TCR alpha sequences shared between twins had an excess of sequences with low generation probability. Because the same donors could not be followed over many years, the conclusions relied on cross-sectional statistical analysis. Invariant T cells such as MAIT and iNKT could partly confound zero-insertion analyses, although diverse VJ usage argued against such confounding for most clonotypes. Abundant cord blood beta clonotypes had fewer insertions, young adult naive repertoires showed a similar but weaker trend, and memory repertoires showed no such trend.

Only healthy Caucasian donors were included. The twin cohort consisted of three pairs of female monozygotic twins, all aged 18 to 29 years. Peripheral blood mononuclear cells were the source from which RNA for the TCR libraries was isolated. From cysteine to phenylalanine, the CDR3 is 15 amino acids long. This entry keeps only the CDR3 DNA: 45 bases, framed from base 1. V and J are trimmed by 3 bases and 5 bases, and the gene matches miss 7 bases of the junction. For CDR1 and CDR2, the germline V gene lists MGHRA and YSYEKL. As concerns this clonotype: Its antigen remains undetermined. No quality values exist for individual bases; no much larger clone is one base distant.

The method was 5' RACE. The data were produced on an Illumina HiSeq 2000. Template switching added a universal primer binding site, and the final cDNA carried a unique molecular identifier that allowed TCR cDNA molecules to be counted accurately. Specific primers in the conserved constant-segment region were used to synthesize first-strand cDNA for TCR alpha and beta chains. Each cDNA library was double barcoded, with a SMART-Mk sample barcode plus Illumina barcodes, to control for contamination. Two successive PCR steps introduced TruSeq adapter sequences along with Illumina sample barcodes. The TCR alpha and beta cDNA libraries were sequenced on the Illumina HiSeq platform using custom primers. The original methods were these. MiGEC was used to process raw reads and extract unique molecular identifiers, and MiXCR was used to find CDR3 positions. Recombination models were inferred per individual with the repgenHMM and IGoR tools using an EM algorithm. The tcR package in R was used for shared clonotype analysis, with sharing normalized by the product of cloneset sizes. To study raw recombination without the effects of thymic and clonal selection, out-of-frame nonproductive sequences were analyzed. Using fastp at Q25 and MiXCR, TCRdb reprocessed the public reads and kept productive beta chains. When rows share a CDR3 protein, they turn into one entry using the most common DNA and genes. TCRdb's processing, not the study's, gives the V and J calls here. Counted in this sample were some 900,000 distinct CDR3 sequences; 9% to 15% of them appeared once. The ten largest clones capture about 1.5% of the sample.

The data were also submitted as part of a second study, on yellow fever vaccine responses in identical twins. The second publication reports: According to the authors, in identical twins the way T cells responded to vaccination appeared partly convergent and partly personalized. In the study, vaccine-responding T cell clones were precisely tracked in identical twins.

The sequence is built from TRBV4-1 and TRBJ2-5; 9 nucleotides in the junction match TRBD1. This receptor was identified in a woman in her late teens or twenties in good health. Sample: PBMCs. The DNA sequence reads TGCGCCAGCAGCCAGACCGGGGACAGGGCTGAGACCCAGTACTTC. The translation is CASSQTGDRAETQYF.